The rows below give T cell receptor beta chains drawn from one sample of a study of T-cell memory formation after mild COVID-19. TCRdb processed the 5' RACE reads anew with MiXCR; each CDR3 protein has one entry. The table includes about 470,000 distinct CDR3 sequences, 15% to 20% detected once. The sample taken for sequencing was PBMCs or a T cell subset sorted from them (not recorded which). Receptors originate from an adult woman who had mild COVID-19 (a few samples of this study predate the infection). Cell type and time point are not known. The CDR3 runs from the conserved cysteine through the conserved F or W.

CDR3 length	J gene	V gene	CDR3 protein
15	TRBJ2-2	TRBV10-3	CATRPLSDSTGELFF
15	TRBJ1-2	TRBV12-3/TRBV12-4	CASSPDRGRIYGYTF
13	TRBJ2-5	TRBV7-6	CASTLFFGETQYF
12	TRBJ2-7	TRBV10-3	CAISEGGYEQYF
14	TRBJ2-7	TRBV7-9	CASTPRDSAYEQYF
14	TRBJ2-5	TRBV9	CASSVNGGDETQYF
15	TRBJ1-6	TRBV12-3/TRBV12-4	CASTIGDSEFSPLHF
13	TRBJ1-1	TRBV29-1	CSVALGVNTEAFF
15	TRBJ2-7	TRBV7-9	CASSTGGGTAYEQYF
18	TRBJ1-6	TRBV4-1	CASSHLSPGQGDPPPLHF
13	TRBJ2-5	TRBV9	CASSVAPRETQYF
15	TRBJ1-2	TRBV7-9	CASSLVVGHNYGYTF
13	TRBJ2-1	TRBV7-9	CASSRAVGTAIFF
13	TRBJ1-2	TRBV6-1	CASSEGLYYGYTF